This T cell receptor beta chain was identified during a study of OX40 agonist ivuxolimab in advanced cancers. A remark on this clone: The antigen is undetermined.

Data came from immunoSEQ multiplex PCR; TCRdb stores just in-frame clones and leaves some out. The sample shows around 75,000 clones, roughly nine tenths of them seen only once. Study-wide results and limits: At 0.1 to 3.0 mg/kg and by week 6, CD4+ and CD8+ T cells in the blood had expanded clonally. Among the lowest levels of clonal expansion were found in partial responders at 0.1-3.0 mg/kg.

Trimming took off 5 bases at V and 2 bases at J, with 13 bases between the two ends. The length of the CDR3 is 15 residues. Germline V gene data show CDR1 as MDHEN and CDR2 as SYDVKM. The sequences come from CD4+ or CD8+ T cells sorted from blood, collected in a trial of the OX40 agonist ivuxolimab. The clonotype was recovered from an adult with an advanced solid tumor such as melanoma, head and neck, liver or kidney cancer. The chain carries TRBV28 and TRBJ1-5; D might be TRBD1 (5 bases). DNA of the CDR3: TGTGCCAGCAGTCCCCAGGGAGGAGGCAATCAGCCCCAGCATTTT. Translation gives CASSPQGGGNQPQHF.